This TCR beta chain came from a study of OX40 agonist ivuxolimab in advanced cancers. Overall study: Patient treatment consisted of intravenous ivuxolimab administration every 2 weeks at 0.01 to 10 mg/kg. Cohort: approximately 79% men, mean age about 60, aged roughly 23 to 79. Two patients with cutaneous melanoma and one with hepatocellular carcinoma, three in total, showed partial responses.

This CDR3 is 13 amino acids long. With 9 bases removed from V and 0 bases from J, the gap between germline ends came to 12 bases. CDR1 and CDR2 from the germline V gene are MDHEN and SYDVKM. The table came from immunoSEQ multiplex PCR; TCRdb's copy has only in-frame clones and leaves some out. This table holds 79,000 or so clones, 75% to 95% found once. This TCR was recovered from an adult with an advanced solid tumor such as melanoma, head and neck, liver or kidney cancer. The rearrangement uses TRBV28 and TRBJ2-7, with a tentative D call TRBD1 (6 bases). The sample consisted of CD4+ or CD8+ T cells sorted from blood, taken in a trial of the OX40 agonist ivuxolimab. As DNA, the CDR3 is TGTGCCAGTTTAGACAGGATCTCCTACGAGCAGTACTTC. It yields the protein CASLDRISYEQYF.